This T cell receptor beta chain was observed in a study of blood T cell repertoires in COVID-19. Produced via immunoSEQ multiplex PCR; TCRdb's table is partial and in-frame only. The data show about 330,000 clones, around 90% seen once. Sequencing was carried out using peripheral blood. The source of this sequence is a man aged 30 to 39 with COVID-19, enrolled during active disease.

In nucleotides, the CDR3 is TGTGCCAGCAGCTTAAGCAAGGAGGGCTCGGGCCCGAATTCACCCCTCCACTTT. It translates to CASSLSKEGSGPNSPLHF. The rearrangement joins TRBV13 to TRBJ1-6; no clear D. The CDR3 length is 18 residues. CDR1 is PRHDT, CDR2 FYEKMQ, per germline (reference sequence). V lost 2 bases to trimming and J lost 7 bases, with 21 bases between them.